This TCR beta chain derives from a study of blood T cell repertoires in COVID-19. In this sample, this clone turned up once. TCRdb keeps only in-frame clones here, not all; method: immunoSEQ multiplex PCR. The data show about 240,000 clones, with around 83% seen just once and around 11% held by the top ten. Losses at the gene ends were 6 bases for V and 2 bases for J; bases not matched to a gene: 8. This CDR3 contains 16 residues. Germline V CDR1 and CDR2: LGHDT, YNNKEL (reference sequence). The TCR was taken from a woman aged 60-75 years with active or convalescent COVID-19. Input material: peripheral blood. This sequence joins TRBV3-1 (or the pseudogene TRBV3-2) and TRBJ2-5; 11 bases are shared with TRBD2. The CDR3 sequence is CASSKGLAAKQETQYF. In DNA form, the CDR3 reads TGTGCCAGCAGTAAGGGACTAGCGGCGAAACAAGAGACCCAGTACTTC.